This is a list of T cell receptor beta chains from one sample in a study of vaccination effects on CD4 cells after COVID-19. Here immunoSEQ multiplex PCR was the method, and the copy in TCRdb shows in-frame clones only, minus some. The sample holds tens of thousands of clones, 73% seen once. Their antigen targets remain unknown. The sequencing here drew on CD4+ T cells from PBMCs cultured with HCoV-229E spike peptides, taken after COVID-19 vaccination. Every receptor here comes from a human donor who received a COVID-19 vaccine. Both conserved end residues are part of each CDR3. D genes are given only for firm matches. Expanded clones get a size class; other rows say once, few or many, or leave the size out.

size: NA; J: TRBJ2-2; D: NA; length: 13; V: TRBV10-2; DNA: TGCGCCAGCAGTGAGTCGACGACCGGGGAGCTGTTTTTT; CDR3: CASSESTTGELFF
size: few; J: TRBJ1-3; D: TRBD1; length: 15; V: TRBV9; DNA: TGTGCCAGCAGCCCAACCGGGACAGGGGCACACACCATATATTTT; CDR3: CASSPTGTGAHTIYF
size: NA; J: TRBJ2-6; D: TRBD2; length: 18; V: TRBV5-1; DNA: TGCGCCAGCAGCCCAGCTTCGGGACTAGGGACCGGGGCCAACGTCCTGACTTTC; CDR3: CASSPASGLGTGANVLTF
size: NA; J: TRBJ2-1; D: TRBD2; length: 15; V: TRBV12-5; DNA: TGTGCTAGCGCAACGGGGGGGAGCACCTACAATGAGCAGTTCTTC; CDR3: CASATGGSTYNEQFF
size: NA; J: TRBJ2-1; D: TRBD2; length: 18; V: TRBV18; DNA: TGTGCCAGCTCACCGTCGGTAGCGGGGGGGCGGAAGGGCAATGAGCAGTTCTTC; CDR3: CASSPSVAGGRKGNEQFF
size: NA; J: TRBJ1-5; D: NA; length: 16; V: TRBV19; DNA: TGTGCCAGTAATCAAAGACAGGCGGAGAGCAATCAGCCCCAGCATTTT; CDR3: CASNQRQAESNQPQHF
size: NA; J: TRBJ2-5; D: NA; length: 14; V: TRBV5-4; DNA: TGTGCCAGCAGCTTAAGGGCCCTAGAGGAGACCCAGTACTTC; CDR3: CASSLRALEETQYF
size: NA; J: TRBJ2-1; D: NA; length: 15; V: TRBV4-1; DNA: TGCGCCAGCAGCCAAACAGGGACGCCCCCCAATGAGCAGTTCTTC; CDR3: CASSQTGTPPNEQFF
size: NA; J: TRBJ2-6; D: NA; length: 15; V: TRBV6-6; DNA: TGTGCCAGCAGTTACGGCATCTCTGGGGCCAACGTCCTGACTTTC; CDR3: CASSYGISGANVLTF
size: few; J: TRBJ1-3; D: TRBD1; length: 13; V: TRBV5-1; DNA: TGCGCCAGCAGCGCGGACAGGGGTAACACCATATATTTT; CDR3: CASSADRGNTIYF
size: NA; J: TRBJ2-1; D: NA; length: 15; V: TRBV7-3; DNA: TGTGCCAGCAGCTCCGGGGGACCGATTTACAATGAGCAGTTCTTC; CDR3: CASSSGGPIYNEQFF
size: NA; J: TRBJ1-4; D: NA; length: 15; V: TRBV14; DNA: TGTGCCAGCAGCCGAGCAGGGACCACTAATGAAAAACTGTTTTTT; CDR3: CASSRAGTTNEKLFF
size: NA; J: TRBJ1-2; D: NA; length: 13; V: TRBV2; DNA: TGTGCCAGCAGTGAAGGCCAAGCCCATGGCTACACCTTC; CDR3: CASSEGQAHGYTF
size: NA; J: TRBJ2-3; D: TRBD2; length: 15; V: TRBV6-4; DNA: TGTGCCAGCAGTCTGACTAGCGGAAGCACAGATACGCAGTATTTT; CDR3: CASSLTSGSTDTQYF
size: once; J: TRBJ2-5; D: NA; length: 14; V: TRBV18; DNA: TGTGCCAGCTCAACCCAGACAGGACAAGAGACCCAGTACTTC; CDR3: CASSTQTGQETQYF
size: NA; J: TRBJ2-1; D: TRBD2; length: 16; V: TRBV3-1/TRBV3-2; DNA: TGTGCCAGCAGCCCGCAGCGGGGCGCTCCCAACAATGAGCAGTTCTTC; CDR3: CASSPQRGAPNNEQFF
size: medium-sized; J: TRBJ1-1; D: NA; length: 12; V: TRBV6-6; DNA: TGTGCCAGCAGCTTAGCGAACACTGAAGCTTTCTTT; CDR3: CASSLANTEAFF
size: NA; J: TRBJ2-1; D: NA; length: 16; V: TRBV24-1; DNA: TGTGCCACCAGTGAACCCGGGGCCAGCTCCTACAATGAGCAGTTCTTC; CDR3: CATSEPGASSYNEQFF
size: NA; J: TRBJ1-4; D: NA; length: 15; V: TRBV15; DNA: TGTGCCACCAGCAGAGATGGGGAGAAGGAAGAAAAACTGTTTTTT; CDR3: CATSRDGEKEEKLFF
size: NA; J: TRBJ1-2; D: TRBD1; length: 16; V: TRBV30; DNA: TGTGCCTGGAGTGTAAGGGGCCGCAGGGGGGGAGAAGGCTACACCTTC; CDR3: CAWSVRGRRGGEGYTF
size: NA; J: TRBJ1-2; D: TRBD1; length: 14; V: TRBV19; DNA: TGTGCCAGTAGTTCCCCCGACAGGGGCGGTGGCTACACCTTC; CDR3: CASSSPDRGGGYTF
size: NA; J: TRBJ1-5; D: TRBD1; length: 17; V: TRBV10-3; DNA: TGTGCCATCAGTGAGTCCCCGGGACAGGGGTTGGAGCAGCCCCAGCATTTT; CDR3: CAISESPGQGLEQPQHF
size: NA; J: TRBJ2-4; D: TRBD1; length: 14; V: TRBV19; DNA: TGTGCCAGTAGTATGCGACAGGGCTCAGACATTCAGTACTTC; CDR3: CASSMRQGSDIQYF
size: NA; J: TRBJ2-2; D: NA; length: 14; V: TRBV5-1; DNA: TGCGCCAGCAGCCCGGGACAGAACACCGGGGAGCTGTTTTTT; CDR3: CASSPGQNTGELFF
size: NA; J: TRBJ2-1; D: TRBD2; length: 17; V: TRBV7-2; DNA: TGTGCCAGCAGCTTAGTTGGGACTAGCGGTGTCTACAATGAGCAGTTCTTC; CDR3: CASSLVGTSGVYNEQFF
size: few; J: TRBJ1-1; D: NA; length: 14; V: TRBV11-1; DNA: TGTGCCAGCAGTGATAACAGGGATAGCACTGAAGCTTTCTTT; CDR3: CASSDNRDSTEAFF
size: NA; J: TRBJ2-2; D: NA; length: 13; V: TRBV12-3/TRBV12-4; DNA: TGTGCCAGCAGTCGGAACAGGGCCGGGGAGCTGTTTTTT; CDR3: CASSRNRAGELFF
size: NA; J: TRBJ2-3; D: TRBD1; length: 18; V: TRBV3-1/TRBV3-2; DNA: TGTGCCAGCAGCCAAGATATCCGGACAGGTTTAAGCACAGATACGCAGTATTTT; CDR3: CASSQDIRTGLSTDTQYF
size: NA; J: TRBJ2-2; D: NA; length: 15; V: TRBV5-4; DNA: TGTGCCAGCAGCACATACAGGGCGAACACCGGGGAGCTGTTTTTT; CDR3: CASSTYRANTGELFF
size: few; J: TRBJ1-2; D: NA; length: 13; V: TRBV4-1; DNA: TGCGCCAGCAGCCAGGCGGCGGTTTATGGCTACACCTTC; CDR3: CASSQAAVYGYTF
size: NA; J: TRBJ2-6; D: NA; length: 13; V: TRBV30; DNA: TGTGCCTGGAGCCTCTCTGGGGCCAACGTCCTGACTTTC; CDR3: CAWSLSGANVLTF
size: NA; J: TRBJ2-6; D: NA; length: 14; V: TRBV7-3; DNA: TGTGCCAGCAGCCCCGCGACAGGGGCCAACGTCCTGACTTTC; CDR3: CASSPATGANVLTF
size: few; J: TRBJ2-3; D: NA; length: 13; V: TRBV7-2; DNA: TGTGCCAGCACCTTGTATACCACAGATACGCAGTATTTT; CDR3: CASTLYTTDTQYF
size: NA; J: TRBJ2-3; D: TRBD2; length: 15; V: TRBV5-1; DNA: TGCGCCAGCAGCGGGGGGGGAGGTGGTACAGATACGCAGTATTTT; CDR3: CASSGGGGGTDTQYF
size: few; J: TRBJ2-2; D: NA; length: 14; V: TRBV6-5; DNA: TGTGCCAGCAGTTACTCCGAAGCTACCGGGGAGCTGTTTTTT; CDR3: CASSYSEATGELFF
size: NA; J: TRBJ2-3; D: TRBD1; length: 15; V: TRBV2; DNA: TGTGCCAGCAGAAAGACAGGGGGGGGCACAGATACGCAGTATTTT; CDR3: CASRKTGGGTDTQYF
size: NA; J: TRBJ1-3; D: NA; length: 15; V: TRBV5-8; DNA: TGTGCCAGCAGCTTGGTTACAGGGCCTGGAAACACCATATATTTT; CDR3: CASSLVTGPGNTIYF
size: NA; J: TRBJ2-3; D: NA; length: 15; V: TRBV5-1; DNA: TGCGCCAGCAGCTTAGTGGGGGAACTCACAGATACGCAGTATTTT; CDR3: CASSLVGELTDTQYF
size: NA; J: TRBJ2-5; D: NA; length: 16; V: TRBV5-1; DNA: TGCGCCAGCAGCCTTATGGACAGCCAAGGACAAGAGACCCAGTACTTC; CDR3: CASSLMDSQGQETQYF
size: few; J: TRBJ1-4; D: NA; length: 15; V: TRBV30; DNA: TGTGCCTGGAGTGACCCTAAGGGGTATAATGAAAAACTGTTTTTT; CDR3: CAWSDPKGYNEKLFF
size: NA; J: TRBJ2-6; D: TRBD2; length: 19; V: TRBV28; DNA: TGTGCCAGCAGTTTCTTTTACGGGGGGTTTGGTTCTGGGGCCAACGTCCTGACTTTC; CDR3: CASSFFYGGFGSGANVLTF
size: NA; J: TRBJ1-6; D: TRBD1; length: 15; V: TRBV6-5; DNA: TGTGCCTCCGGGGACAGGGGCGGTGGCAATTCACCCCTCCACTTT; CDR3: CASGDRGGGNSPLHF
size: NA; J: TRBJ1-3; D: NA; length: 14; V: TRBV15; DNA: TGTGCCACCAGCAGAGTAGGGTTAGGAAACACCATATATTTT; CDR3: CATSRVGLGNTIYF
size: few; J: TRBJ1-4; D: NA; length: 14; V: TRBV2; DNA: TGTGCCAGCATCCTGACGGTAACTAATGAAAAACTGTTTTTT; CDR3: CASILTVTNEKLFF
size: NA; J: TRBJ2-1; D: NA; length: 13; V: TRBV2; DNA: TGTGCCAGCAGTGAACTAGCTTCCAATGAGCAGTTCTTC; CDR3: CASSELASNEQFF
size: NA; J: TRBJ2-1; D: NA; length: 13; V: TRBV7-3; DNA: TGTGCCAGCAGGATAACAGGGACCAATGAGCAGTTCTTC; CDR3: CASRITGTNEQFF
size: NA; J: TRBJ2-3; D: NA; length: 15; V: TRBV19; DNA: TGTGCCAGCGCGCTGGGGGGGCCGACCACAGATACGCAGTATTTT; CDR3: CASALGGPTTDTQYF
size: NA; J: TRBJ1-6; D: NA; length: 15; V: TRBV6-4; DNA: TGTGCCAGCAGGGACCCACAGATCTATAATTCACCCCTCCACTTT; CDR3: CASRDPQIYNSPLHF
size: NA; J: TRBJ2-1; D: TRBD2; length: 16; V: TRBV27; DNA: TGTGCCAGCAGTCAGACTAGCGGGGGGCCCCCCAGGGGGCAGTTCTTC; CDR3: CASSQTSGGPPRGQFF
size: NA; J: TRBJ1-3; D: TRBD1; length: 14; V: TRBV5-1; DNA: TGCGCCAGCAGCCCGACAGGGGTTGGAAACACCATATATTTT; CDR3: CASSPTGVGNTIYF
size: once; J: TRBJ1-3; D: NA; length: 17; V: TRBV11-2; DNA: TGTGCCAGCAGCTTATATGGGACTACCGCGGGGAGAAACACCATATATTTT; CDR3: CASSLYGTTAGRNTIYF
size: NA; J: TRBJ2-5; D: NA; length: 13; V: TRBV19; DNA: TGTGCCAGTAGTACCGCAGGGGTGGAGACCCAGTACTTC; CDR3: CASSTAGVETQYF
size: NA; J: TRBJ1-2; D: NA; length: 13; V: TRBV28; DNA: TGTGCCATATCAGAACAGGGAGGCTATGGCTACACCTTC; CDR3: CAISEQGGYGYTF
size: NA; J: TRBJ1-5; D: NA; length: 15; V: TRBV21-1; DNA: TGTGCCAGCAGCAAAGCGGGTAATAGCAATCAGCCCCAGCATTTT; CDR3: CASSKAGNSNQPQHF
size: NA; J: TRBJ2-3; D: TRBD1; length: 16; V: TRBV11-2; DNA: TGTGCCAGCAGCTCTACGACAGGGTTATTCACAGATACGCAGTATTTT; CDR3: CASSSTTGLFTDTQYF
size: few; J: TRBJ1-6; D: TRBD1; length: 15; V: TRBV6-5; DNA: TGTGCCAGCACCCGGACAGGGGGTTCTGGTTCACCCCTCCACTTT; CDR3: CASTRTGGSGSPLHF
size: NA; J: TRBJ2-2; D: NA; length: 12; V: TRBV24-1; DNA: TGTGCCACCAGTGAGAACACCGGGGAGCTGTTTTTT; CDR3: CATSENTGELFF